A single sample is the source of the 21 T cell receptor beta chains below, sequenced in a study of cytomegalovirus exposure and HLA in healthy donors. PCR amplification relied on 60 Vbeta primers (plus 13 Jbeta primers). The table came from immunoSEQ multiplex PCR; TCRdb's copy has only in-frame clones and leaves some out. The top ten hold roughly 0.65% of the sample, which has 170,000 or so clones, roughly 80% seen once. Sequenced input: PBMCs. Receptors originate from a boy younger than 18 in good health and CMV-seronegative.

The CDR3 region is CASSESSTGATEAFF. CDR3 DNA: TGTGCCAGCAGTGAATCAAGTACAGGGGCCACTGAAGCTTTCTTT. The gene calls are TRBV6-1 and TRBJ1-1, with TRBD1 matching 7 bases. The CDR3 sequence is 15 residues long. V was pared by 2 bases and J by 4 bases, with 7 bases of the junction left unmatched. Germline values: CDR1 MNHNS, CDR2 SASEGT.

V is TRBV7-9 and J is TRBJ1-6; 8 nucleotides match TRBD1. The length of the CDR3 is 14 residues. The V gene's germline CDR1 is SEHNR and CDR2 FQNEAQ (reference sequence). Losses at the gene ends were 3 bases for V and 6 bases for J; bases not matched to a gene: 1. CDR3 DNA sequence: TGTGCCAGCAGCTTTCAGGGGGCTAATTCACCCCTCCACTTT. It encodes CASSFQGANSPLHF.

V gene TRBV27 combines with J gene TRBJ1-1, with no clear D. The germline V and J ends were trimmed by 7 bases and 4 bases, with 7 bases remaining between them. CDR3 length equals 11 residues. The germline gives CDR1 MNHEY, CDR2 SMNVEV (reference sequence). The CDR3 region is CASILGTEAFF. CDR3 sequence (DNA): TGTGCCAGCATCCTAGGCACTGAAGCTTTCTTT.

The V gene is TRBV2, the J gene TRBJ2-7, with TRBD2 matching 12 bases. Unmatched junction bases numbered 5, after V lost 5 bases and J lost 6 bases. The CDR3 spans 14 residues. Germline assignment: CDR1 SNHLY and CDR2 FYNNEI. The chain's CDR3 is CASSLLAGGGEQYF. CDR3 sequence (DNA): TGTGCCAGCAGTTTACTAGCGGGGGGCGGCGAGCAGTACTTC.

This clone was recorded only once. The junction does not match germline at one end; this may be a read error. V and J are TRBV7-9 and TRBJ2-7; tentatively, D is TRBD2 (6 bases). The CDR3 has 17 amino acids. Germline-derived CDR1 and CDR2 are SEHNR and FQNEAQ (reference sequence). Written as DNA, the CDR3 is TGTTCCAGCAGCTTAGCAATTGGAGGGGTGGGTTCCTACGAGCAGTACTTC. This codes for CSSSLAIGGVGSYEQYF. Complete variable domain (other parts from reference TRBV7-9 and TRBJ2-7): DTGVSQNPRHKITKRGQNVTFRCDPISEHNRLYWYRQTLGQGPEFLTYFQNEAQLEKSRLLSDRFSAERPKGSFSTLEIQRTEQGDSAMYLCSSSLAIGGVGSYEQYFGPGTRLTVT.

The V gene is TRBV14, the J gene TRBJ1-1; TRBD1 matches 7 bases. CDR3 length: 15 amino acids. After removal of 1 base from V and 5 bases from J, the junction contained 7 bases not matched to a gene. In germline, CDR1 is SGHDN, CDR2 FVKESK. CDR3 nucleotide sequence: TGTGCCAGCAGCCAAGTTCAGGGGGTGTTAACTGAAGCTTTCTTT. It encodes CASSQVQGVLTEAFF.

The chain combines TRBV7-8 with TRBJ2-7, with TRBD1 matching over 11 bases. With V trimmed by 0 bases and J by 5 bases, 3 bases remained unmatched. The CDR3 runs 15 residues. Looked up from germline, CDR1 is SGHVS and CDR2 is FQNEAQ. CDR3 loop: CASSLAWTGGNEQYF. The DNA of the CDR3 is TGTGCCAGCAGCTTAGCATGGACAGGGGGCAACGAGCAGTACTTC.

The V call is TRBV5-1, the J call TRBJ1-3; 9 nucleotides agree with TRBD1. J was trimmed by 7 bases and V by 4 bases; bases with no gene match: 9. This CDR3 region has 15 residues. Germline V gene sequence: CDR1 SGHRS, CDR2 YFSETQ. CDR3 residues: CASSGVTQGANTIYF. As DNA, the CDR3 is TGCGCCAGCAGCGGGGTTACACAGGGGGCGAACACCATATATTTT.

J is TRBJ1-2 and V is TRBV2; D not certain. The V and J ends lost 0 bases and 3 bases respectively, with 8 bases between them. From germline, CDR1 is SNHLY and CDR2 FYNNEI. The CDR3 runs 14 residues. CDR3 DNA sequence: TGTGCCAGCAGTGAAGCTTCCAGTTACTATGGCTACACCTTC. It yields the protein CASSEASSYYGYTF.

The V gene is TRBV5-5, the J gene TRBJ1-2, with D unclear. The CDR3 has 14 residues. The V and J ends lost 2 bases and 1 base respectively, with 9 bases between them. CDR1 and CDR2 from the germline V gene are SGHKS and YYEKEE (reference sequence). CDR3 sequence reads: CASSFSQNNYGYTF. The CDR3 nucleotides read TGTGCCAGCAGCTTCAGTCAGAATAACTATGGCTACACCTTC.

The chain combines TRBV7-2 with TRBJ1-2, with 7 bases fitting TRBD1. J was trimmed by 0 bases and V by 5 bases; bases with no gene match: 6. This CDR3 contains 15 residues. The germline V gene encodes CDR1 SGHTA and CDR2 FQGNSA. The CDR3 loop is CASSIGTDPNYGYTF. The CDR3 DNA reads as TGTGCCAGCAGCATCGGGACAGACCCTAACTATGGCTACACCTTC.

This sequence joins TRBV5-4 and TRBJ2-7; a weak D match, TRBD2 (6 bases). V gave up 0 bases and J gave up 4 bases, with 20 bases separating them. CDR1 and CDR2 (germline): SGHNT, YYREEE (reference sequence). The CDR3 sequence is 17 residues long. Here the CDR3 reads CASSLVTSAGPLYEQYF. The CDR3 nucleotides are TGTGCCAGCAGCTTGGTTACGTCGGCGGGACCTCTATACGAGCAGTACTTC.

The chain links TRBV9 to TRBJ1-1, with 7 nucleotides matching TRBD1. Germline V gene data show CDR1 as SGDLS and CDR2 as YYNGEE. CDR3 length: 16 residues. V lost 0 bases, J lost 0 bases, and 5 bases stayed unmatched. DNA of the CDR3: TGTGCCAGCAGCGTAGTAGCAGGGGGGATGAACACTGAAGCTTTCTTT. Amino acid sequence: CASSVVAGGMNTEAFF.

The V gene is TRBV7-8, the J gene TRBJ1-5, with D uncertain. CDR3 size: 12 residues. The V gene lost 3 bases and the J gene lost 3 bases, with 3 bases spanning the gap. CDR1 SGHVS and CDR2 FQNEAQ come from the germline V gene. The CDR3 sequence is CASSFNNQPQHF. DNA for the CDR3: TGTGCCAGCAGCTTTAACAATCAGCCCCAGCATTTT.

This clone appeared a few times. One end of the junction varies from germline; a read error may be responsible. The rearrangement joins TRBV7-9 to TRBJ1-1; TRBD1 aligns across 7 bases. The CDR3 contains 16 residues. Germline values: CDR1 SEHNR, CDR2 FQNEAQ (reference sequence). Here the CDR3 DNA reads TGTTCCAGCAGCTTATCGTCCCACCGGACAGGCGATGAAGCTTTCTTT. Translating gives CSSSLSSHRTGDEAFF.

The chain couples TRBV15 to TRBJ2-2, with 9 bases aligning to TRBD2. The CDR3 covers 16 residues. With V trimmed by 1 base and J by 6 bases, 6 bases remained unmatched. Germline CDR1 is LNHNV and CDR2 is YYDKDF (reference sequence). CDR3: CATSRVQAGGAGELFF. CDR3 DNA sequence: TGTGCCACCAGCAGAGTACAGGCGGGAGGGGCCGGGGAGCTGTTTTTT.

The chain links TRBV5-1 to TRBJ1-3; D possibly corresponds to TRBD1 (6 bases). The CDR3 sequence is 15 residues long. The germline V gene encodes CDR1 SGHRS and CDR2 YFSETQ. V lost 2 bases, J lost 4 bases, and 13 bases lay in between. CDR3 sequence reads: CASSFTGRSGNTIYF. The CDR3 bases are TGCGCCAGCAGCTTCACAGGGAGATCCGGAAACACCATATATTTT.

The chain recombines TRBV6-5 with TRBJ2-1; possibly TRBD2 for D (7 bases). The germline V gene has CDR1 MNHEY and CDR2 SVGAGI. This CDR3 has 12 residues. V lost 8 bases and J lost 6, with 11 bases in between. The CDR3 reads CASGGALNEQFF. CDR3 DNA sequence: TGTGCCAGCGGGGGGGCCCTCAATGAGCAGTTCTTC.

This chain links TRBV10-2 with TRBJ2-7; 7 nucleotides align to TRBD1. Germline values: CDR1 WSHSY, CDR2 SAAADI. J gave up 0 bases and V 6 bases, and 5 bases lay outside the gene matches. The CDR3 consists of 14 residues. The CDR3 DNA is TGCGCCAGCAGATCGACAGGGAGCTCCTACGAGCAGTACTTC. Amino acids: CASRSTGSSYEQYF.

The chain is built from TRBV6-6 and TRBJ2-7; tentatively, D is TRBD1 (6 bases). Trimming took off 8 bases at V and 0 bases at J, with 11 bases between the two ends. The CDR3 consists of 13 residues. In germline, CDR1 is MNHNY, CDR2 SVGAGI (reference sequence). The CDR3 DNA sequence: TGTGCCAGCCTCTTGGACAGCTCCTACGAGCAGTACTTC. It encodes CASLLDSSYEQYF.

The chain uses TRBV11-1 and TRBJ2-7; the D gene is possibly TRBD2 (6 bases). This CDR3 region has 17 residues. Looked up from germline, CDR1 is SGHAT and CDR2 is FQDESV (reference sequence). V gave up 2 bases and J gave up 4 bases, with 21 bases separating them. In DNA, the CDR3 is TGTGCCAGCAGCTTAATGGAAATACCAGCGGAGGGGTACGAGCAGTACTTC. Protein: CASSLMEIPAEGYEQYF.